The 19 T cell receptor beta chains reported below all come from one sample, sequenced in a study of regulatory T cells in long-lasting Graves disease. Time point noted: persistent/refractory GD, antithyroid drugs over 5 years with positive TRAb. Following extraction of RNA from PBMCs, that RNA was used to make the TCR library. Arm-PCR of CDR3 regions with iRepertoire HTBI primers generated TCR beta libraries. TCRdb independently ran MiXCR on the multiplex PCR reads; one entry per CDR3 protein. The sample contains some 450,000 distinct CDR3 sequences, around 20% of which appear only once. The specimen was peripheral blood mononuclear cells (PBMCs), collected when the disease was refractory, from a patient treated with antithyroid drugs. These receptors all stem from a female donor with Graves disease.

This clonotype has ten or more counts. DNA for the CDR3: TGCAGTGCTAGCCTCGGGGGCTATCAGCCCCAGCATTTT. As protein: CSASLGGYQPQHF. This chain connects TRBV20-1 to TRBJ1-5, with D perhaps matching TRBD1 (6 bases). The V and J ends lost 3 bases and 5 bases respectively, with 11 bases between them. Germline values: CDR1 DFQATT, CDR2 SNEGSKA (reference sequence). The CDR3 covers 13 residues.

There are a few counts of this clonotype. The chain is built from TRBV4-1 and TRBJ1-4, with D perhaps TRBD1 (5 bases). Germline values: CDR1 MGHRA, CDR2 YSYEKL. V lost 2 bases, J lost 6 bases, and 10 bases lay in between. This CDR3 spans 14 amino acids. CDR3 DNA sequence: TGCGCCAGCAGCCAAAAGGACACGGATGAAAAACTGTTTTTT. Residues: CASSQKDTDEKLFF.

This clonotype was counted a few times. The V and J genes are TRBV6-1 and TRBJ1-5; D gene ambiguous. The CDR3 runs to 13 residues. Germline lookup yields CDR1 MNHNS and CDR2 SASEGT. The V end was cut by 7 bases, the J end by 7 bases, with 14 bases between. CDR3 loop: CASTNGVWQPQHF. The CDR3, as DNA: TGTGCCAGCACCAACGGGGTGTGGCAGCCCCAGCATTTT.

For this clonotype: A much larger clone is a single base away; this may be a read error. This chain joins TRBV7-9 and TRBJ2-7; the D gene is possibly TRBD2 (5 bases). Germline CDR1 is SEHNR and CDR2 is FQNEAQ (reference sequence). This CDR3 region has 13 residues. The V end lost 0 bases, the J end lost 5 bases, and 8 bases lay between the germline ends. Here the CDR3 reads CASSLARAHEQYF. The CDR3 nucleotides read TGTGCCAGCAGCTTAGCGAGGGCTCACGAGCAGTACTTC.

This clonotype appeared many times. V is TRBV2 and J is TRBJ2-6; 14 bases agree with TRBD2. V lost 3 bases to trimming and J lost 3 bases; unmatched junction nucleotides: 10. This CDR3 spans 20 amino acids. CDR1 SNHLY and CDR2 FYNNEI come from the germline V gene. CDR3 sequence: CASSEPPRLAGGFGANVLTF. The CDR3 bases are TGTGCCAGCAGTGAGCCCCCGCGACTAGCGGGGGGGTTTGGGGCCAACGTCCTGACTTTC.

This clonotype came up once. In nucleotides, the CDR3 is TGTGCCAGTAGTACGAGACATAACCCTGGGGCCAACGTCCTGACTTTC. Its translation is CASSTRHNPGANVLTF. The chain is built from TRBV19 and TRBJ2-6; D not certain. With 4 bases removed from V and 2 bases from J, the gap between germline ends came to 12 bases. The CDR3 covers 16 residues. From germline, CDR1 is LNHDA and CDR2 SQIVND (reference sequence).

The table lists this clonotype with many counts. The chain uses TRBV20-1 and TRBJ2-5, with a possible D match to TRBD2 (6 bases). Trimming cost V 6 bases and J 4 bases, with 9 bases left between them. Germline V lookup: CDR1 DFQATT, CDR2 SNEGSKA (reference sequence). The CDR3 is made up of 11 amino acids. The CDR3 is CSAYGGETQYF. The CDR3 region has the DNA TGCAGTGCATACGGGGGAGAGACCCAGTACTTC.

CDR3 in DNA: TGCAGTGCAGAAGGACAAATGGGGGGGTCCAAGACCTACGAGCAGTACTTC. The encoded protein is CSAEGQMGGSKTYEQYF. The chain uses TRBV20-1 and TRBJ2-7; 7 nucleotides match TRBD2. Trimming removed 6 bases from V and 2 bases from J; junction bases left unmatched: 19. CDR1 DFQATT and CDR2 SNEGSKA come from the germline V gene (reference sequence). There are 17 residues in the CDR3.

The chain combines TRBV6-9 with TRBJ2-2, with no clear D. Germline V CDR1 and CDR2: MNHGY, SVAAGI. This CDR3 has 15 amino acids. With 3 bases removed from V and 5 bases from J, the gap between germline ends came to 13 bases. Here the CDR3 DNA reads TGTGCCAGCAGTTACAAGATAGAAACTACCGGGGAGCTGTTTTTT. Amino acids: CASSYKIETTGELFF.

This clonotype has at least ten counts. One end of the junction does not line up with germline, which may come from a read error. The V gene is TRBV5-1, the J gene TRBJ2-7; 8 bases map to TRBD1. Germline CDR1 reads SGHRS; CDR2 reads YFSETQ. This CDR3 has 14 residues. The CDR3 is CASSPGDRSYEQYF. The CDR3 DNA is TGTGCCAGCAGCCCAGGGGACAGGAGCTACGAGCAGTACTTC. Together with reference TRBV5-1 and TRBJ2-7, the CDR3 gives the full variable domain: KAGVTQTPRYLIKTRGQQVTLSCSPISGHRSVSWYQQTPGQGLQFLFEYFSETQRNKGNFPGRFSGRQFSNSRSEMNVSTLELGDSALYLCASSPGDRSYEQYFGPGTRLTVT.

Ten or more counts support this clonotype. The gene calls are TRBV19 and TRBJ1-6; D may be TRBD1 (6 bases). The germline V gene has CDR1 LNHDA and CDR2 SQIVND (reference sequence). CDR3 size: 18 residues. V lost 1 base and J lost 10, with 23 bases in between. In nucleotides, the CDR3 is TGTGCCAGTAGTATAGCCCGTTTTTCGACAGGTCCAGACTCACCCCTCCACTTT. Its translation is CASSIARFSTGPDSPLHF.

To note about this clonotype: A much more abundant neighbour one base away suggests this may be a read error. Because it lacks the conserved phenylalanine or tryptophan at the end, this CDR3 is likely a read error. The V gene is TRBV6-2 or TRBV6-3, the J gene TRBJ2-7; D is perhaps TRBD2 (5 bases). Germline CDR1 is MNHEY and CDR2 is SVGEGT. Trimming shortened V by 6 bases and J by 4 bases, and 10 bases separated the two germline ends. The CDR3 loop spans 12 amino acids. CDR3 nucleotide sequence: TGTGCCAGCAGGAGATCGGGGTACGAGCAGTACTCC. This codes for CASRRSGYEQYS.

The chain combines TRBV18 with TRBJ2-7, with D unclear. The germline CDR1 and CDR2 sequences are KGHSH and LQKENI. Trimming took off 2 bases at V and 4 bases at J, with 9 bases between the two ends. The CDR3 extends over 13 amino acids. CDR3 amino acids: CASSPTALYEQYF. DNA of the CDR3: TGTGCCAGCTCACCAACGGCTCTATACGAGCAGTACTTC.

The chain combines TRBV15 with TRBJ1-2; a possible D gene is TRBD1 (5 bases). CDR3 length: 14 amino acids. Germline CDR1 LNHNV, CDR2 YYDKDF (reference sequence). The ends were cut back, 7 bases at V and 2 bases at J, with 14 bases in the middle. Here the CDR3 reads CATNPGRENYGYTF. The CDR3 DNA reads TGTGCCACCAACCCGGGGCGTGAGAACTATGGCTACACCTTC.

The CDR3 reads CSVAFLGQSYEQYF. DNA for the CDR3: TGCAGCGTTGCGTTTTTGGGACAGTCCTACGAGCAGTACTTC. V and J are TRBV29-1 and TRBJ2-7; TRBD1 matches 7 bases. CDR1 is SQVTM and CDR2 is ANQGSEA in the germline V gene. This CDR3 is built from 14 residues. J was trimmed by 1 base and V by 4 bases; bases with no gene match: 7.

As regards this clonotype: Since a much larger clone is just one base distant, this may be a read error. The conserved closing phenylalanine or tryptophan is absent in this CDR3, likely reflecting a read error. This chain's CDR3 is CASSQPPGTQYL. CDR3 sequence (DNA): TGTGCCAGCAGCCAGCCCCCGGGAACCCAGTACCTC. The chain recombines TRBV12-3 or TRBV12-4 with TRBJ2-5; D possibly corresponds to TRBD2 (5 bases). Trimming took 6 bases from V and 8 from J, leaving 13 bases between them. This CDR3 has 12 residues.

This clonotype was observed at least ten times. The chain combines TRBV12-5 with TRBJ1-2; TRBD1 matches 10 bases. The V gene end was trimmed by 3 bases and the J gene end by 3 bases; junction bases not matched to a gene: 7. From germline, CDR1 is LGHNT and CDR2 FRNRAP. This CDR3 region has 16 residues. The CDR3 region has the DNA TGTGCTAGTGGTTTTGGGACAGGGGTCCGGGACTATGGCTACACCTTC. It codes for CASGFGTGVRDYGYTF.

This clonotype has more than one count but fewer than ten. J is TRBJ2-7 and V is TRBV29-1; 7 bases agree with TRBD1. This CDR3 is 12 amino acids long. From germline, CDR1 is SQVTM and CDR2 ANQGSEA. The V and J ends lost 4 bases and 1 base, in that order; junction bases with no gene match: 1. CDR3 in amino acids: CSVAQGSYEQYF. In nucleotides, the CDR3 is TGCAGCGTTGCACAGGGGTCCTACGAGCAGTACTTC.

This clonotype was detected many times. CDR3 coding DNA: TGTGCCTGGCGACTAGCGTACCAAGAGACCCAGTACTTC. Translating gives CAWRLAYQETQYF. The V call is TRBV30, the J call TRBJ2-5, with 8 bases matching TRBD2. Germline V gives CDR1 GTSNPN, CDR2 SVGIG (reference sequence). V was clipped by 5 bases and J by 0 bases; unmatched bases: 2. CDR3 length: 13 residues.